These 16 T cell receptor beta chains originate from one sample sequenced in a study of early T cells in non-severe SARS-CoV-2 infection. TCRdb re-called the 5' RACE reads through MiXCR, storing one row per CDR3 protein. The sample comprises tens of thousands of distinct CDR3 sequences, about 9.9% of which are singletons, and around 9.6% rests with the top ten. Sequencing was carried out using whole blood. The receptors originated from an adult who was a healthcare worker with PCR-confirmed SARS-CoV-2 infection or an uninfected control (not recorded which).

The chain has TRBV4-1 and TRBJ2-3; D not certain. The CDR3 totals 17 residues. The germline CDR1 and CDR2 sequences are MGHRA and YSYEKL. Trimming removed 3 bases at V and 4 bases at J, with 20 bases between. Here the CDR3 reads CASSQGLGRINSDTQYF. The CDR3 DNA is TGCGCCAGCAGCCAGGGCCTCGGCCGCATCAATTCAGATACGCAGTATTTT.

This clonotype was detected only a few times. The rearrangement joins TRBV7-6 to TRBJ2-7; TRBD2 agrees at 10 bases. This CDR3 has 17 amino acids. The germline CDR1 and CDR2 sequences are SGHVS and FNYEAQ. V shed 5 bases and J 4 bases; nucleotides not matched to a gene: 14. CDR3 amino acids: CASSPQSDSGRVYEQYF. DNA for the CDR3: TGTGCCAGCAGCCCCCAATCCGACAGCGGGAGGGTTTACGAGCAGTACTTC.

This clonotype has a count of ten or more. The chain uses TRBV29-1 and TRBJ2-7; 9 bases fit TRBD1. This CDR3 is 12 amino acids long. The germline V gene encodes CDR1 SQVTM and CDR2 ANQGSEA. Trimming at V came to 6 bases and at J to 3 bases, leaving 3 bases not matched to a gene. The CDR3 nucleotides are TGCAGCGTCGGGACAGGGATCTACGAGCAGTACTTC. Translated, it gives CSVGTGIYEQYF.

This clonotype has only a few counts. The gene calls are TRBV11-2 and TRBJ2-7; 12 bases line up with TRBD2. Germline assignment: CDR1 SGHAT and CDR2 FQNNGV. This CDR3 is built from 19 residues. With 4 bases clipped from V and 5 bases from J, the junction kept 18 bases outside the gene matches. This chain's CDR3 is CASSSLDRPSGRALNEQYF. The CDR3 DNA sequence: TGTGCCAGCAGCTCGTTAGATAGGCCTAGCGGGAGGGCCCTGAACGAGCAGTACTTC.

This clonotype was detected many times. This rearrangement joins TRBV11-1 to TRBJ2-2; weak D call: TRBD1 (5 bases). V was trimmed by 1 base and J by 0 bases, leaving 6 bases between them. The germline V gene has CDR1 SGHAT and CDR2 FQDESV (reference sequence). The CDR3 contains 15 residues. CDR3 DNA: TGTGCCAGCAGCTTAGTGACAGCGAACACCGGGGAGCTGTTTTTT. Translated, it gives CASSLVTANTGELFF.

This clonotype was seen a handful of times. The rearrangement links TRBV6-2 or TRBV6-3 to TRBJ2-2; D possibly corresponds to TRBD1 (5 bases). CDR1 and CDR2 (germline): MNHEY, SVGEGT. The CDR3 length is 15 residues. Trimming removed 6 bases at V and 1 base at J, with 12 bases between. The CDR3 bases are TGTGCCAGCAGGAAGGTTCAGGGGAACACCGGGGAGCTGTTTTTT. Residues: CASRKVQGNTGELFF.

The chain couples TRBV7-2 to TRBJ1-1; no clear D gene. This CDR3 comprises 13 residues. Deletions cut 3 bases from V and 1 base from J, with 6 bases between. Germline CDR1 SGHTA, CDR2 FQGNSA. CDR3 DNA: TGTGCCAGCAGCTTGACAAGGAACACTGAAGCTTTCTTT. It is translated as CASSLTRNTEAFF.

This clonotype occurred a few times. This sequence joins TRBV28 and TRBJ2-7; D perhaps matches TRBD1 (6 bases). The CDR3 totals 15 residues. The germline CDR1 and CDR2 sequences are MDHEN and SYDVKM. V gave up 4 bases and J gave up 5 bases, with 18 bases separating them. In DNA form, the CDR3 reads TGTGCCAGCAGTTCTGGGACCGGGACAAAGAACGAGCAGTACTTC. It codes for CASSSGTGTKNEQYF.

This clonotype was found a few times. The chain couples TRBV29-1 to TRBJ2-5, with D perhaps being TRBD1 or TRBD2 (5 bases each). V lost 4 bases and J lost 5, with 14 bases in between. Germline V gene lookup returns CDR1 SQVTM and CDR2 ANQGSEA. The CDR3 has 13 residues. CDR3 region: CSVARSGPETQYF. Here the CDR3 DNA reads TGCAGCGTTGCAAGGTCGGGGCCTGAGACCCAGTACTTC.

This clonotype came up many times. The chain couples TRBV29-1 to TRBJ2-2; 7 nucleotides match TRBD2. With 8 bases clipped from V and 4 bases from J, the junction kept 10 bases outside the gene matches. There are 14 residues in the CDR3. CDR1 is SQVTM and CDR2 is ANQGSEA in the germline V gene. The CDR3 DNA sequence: TGCAGCACCAGCAGGGAGGGAGCCACCGGGGAGCTGTTTTTT. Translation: CSTSREGATGELFF.

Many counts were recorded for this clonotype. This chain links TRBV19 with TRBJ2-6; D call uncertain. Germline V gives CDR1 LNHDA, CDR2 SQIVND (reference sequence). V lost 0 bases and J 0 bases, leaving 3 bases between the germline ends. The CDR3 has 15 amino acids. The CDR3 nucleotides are TGTGCCAGTAGTATAGACAGCTCTGGGGCCAACGTCCTGACTTTC. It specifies CASSIDSSGANVLTF.

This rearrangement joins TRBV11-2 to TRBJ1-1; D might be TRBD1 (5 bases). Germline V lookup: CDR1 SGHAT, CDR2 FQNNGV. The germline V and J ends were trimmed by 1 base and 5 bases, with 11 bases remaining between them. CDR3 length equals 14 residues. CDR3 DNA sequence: TGTGCCAGCAGCTTAGTGACAGTAGGGACTGAAGCTTTCTTT. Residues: CASSLVTVGTEAFF.

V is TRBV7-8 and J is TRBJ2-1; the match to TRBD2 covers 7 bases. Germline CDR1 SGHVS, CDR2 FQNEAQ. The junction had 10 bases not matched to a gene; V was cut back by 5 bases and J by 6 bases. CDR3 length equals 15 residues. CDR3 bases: TGTGCCAGCAGCCCGCGGGGGTCCCTCGGCAATGAGCAGTTCTTC. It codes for CASSPRGSLGNEQFF.

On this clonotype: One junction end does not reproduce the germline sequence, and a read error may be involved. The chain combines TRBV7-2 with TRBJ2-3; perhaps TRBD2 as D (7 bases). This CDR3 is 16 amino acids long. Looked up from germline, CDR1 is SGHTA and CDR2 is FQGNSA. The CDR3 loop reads CASSLVGRGLTDTQYF. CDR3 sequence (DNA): TGTGCCAGCAGCTTAGTAGGGCGGGGGCTCACAGACACGCAGTATTTT.

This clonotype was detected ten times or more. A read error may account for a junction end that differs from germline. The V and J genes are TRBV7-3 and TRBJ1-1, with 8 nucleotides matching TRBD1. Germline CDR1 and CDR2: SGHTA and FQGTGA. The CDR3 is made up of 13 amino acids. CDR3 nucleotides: TGCGCCAGCAGCTCACAGGGGGACACTGAAGCTTTCTTT. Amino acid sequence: CASSSQGDTEAFF.

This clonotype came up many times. CDR3: CSARAGQGARGANVLTF. As DNA, the CDR3 is TGCAGTGCTAGGGCGGGACAGGGGGCGCGTGGGGCCAACGTCCTGACTTTC. V and J are TRBV20-1 and TRBJ2-6; TRBD1 matches 12 bases. The CDR3 spans 17 residues. V trimming: 3 bases; J trimming: 3 bases; junction bases outside the gene matches: 6. Germline V gene sequence: CDR1 DFQATT, CDR2 SNEGSKA (reference sequence).